The 32 T cell receptor beta chains presented below share a single source sample, sequenced in a study of blood T cell repertoires in COVID-19 (dated by TCRdb to between 2020 and 2021). Libraries were constructed by the immunoSEQ multiplex PCR assay. TCRdb retrieved this table from immuneACCESS and kept in-frame rearrangements only. Not all clones are present; in checked studies, unresolved V genes account for under half, and no reason is known for the remainder. Within this sample are over 90,000 clones, with around two thirds of them counted one time only. Together, the top ten hold 3% to 4% of the sample. The sequencing sample was made of peripheral blood. The receptors stem from a man aged 65-85 years with COVID-19, enrolled during active disease.

The V call is TRBV5-1, the J call TRBJ1-1; perhaps TRBD1 as D (6 bases). V lost 4 bases and J lost 7, with 17 bases in between. CDR1 and CDR2 from the germline V gene are SGHRS and YFSETQ. The CDR3 totals 14 residues. CDR3 sequence: CASSLQGGSGEAFF. CDR3 bases: TGCGCCAGCAGCCTACAGGGTGGGTCGGGTGAAGCTTTCTTT.

The chain uses TRBV7-2 and TRBJ2-2; 7 bases line up with TRBD1. The CDR3 sequence is 16 residues long. Trimming at V came to 1 base and at J to 4 bases, leaving 6 bases not matched to a gene. Germline CDR1 SGHTA, CDR2 FQGNSA. The CDR3, as DNA: TGTGCCAGCAGCTTAGTGACGGGACAGAGCACCGGGGAGCTGTTTTTT. It yields the protein CASSLVTGQSTGELFF.

The chain is built from TRBV7-2 and TRBJ1-5; 8 nucleotides align to TRBD1. Germline lookup yields CDR1 SGHTA and CDR2 FQGNSA. V lost 5 bases, J lost 2 bases, and 5 bases stayed unmatched. This CDR3 is 15 amino acids long. CDR3 sequence (DNA): TGTGCCAGCAGCGCTGGACAGGGTGGCAATCAGCCCCAGCATTTT. It translates to CASSAGQGGNQPQHF.

This clone has more than one count but fewer than ten. This chain's CDR3 is CASTNRVTEAFF. DNA of the CDR3: TGTGCCAGCACTAACCGGGTTACTGAAGCTTTCTTT. V and J are TRBV28 and TRBJ1-1; no clear D gene. The V gene lost 7 bases and the J gene lost 5 bases, with 11 bases spanning the gap. The CDR3 extends over 12 amino acids. Germline CDR1 is MDHEN and CDR2 is SYDVKM.

This chain links TRBV7-9 with TRBJ2-5; 8 nucleotides agree with TRBD2. J gave up 4 bases and V 3 bases, and 7 bases lay outside the gene matches. The CDR3 contains 15 residues. Looked up from germline, CDR1 is SEHNR and CDR2 is FQNEAQ (reference sequence). Here the CDR3 DNA reads TGTGCCAGCAGCTTGTATGGGAGCGGGGGAGAGACCCAGTACTTC. Translating it yields CASSLYGSGGETQYF.

In this sample, this clone turned up once. The gene calls are TRBV4-2 and TRBJ2-3; TRBD2 might be the D (6 bases). Germline CDR1 reads LGHNA; CDR2 reads YNFKEQ. V lost 4 bases and J lost 6, with 14 bases in between. This CDR3 spans 14 amino acids. The CDR3 DNA is TGTGCCAGCAGCCCGCGGGACGCCGCGGATACGCAGTATTTT. Its translation is CASSPRDAADTQYF.

V gene TRBV5-4 combines with J gene TRBJ2-5; tentatively, D is TRBD2 (5 bases). V was pared by 0 bases and J by 2 bases, with 11 bases between. CDR1 and CDR2 (germline): SGHNT, YYREEE (reference sequence). This CDR3 region has 15 residues. The CDR3 DNA reads TGTGCCAGCAGCTTGGCCGGGGTCGGGCAAGAGACCCAGTACTTC. This translates into CASSLAGVGQETQYF.

The chain is built from TRBV18 and TRBJ2-1; D ambiguous. Trimming stripped 1 base from V and 6 bases from J, with 10 bases between. Germline loops: CDR1 KGHSH, CDR2 LQKENI. The CDR3 consists of 14 residues. The CDR3 DNA is TGTGCCAGCTCACCACTTCGCGGTGGCAATGAGCAGTTCTTC. Amino acid sequence: CASSPLRGGNEQFF. The complete variable domain, with remaining parts taken from reference TRBV18 and TRBJ2-1, reads NAGVMQNPRHLVRRRGQEARLRCSPMKGHSHVYWYRQLPEEGLKFMVYLQKENIIDESGMPKERFSAEFPKEGPSILRIQQVVRGDSAAYFCASSPLRGGNEQFFGPGTRLTVL.

The V and J genes are TRBV29-1 and TRBJ2-7; D gene ambiguous. The germline V and J ends were trimmed by 3 bases and 4 bases, with 13 bases remaining between them. Germline V gene lookup returns CDR1 SQVTM and CDR2 ANQGSEA. The CDR3 loop spans 13 amino acids. The CDR3 nucleotides read TGCAGCGTTGATGGATCGGGTGGGTACGAGCAGTACTTC. Protein product: CSVDGSGGYEQYF.

This clone occurred a few times. The V gene is TRBV10-2, the J gene TRBJ2-7; perhaps TRBD2 as D (6 bases). Trimming took 2 bases from V and 11 from J, leaving 16 bases between them. This CDR3 is 13 amino acids long. Germline assignment: CDR1 WSHSY and CDR2 SAAADI. DNA of the CDR3: TGCGCCAGCAGTGAGCCCCCGGGGGACCCCAAGTACTTC. Protein product: CASSEPPGDPKYF.

The chain has TRBV19 and TRBJ2-3, with 8 bases fitting TRBD2. The CDR3 totals 15 residues. The germline CDR1 and CDR2 sequences are LNHDA and SQIVND (reference sequence). V trimming: 3 bases; J trimming: 5 bases; junction bases outside the gene matches: 7. The DNA for the CDR3 is TGTGCCAGTAGTATTCGGGGGGGAGTGGAAGATACGCAGTATTTT. Protein product: CASSIRGGVEDTQYF.

V usage is TRBV5-1 and J usage is TRBJ2-3, with 7 bases matching TRBD1. CDR1 is SGHRS and CDR2 is YFSETQ in the germline V gene. Trimming at V came to 4 bases and at J to 1 base, leaving 3 bases not matched to a gene. The CDR3 loop spans 14 amino acids. The CDR3 spells CASSLGQRTDTQYF. In DNA, the CDR3 is TGCGCCAGCAGCCTGGGACAGCGCACAGATACGCAGTATTTT.

The chain links TRBV24-1 to TRBJ2-1; D is perhaps TRBD1 (7 bases). Germline V gene lookup returns CDR1 KGHDR and CDR2 SFDVKD. The CDR3 loop spans 15 amino acids. V gave up 2 bases and J gave up 2 bases, with 9 bases separating them. The CDR3 DNA sequence: TGTGCCACCAGTGATTCAGGGGGGACCTACAATGAGCAGTTCTTC. Translation gives CATSDSGGTYNEQFF.

The gene calls are TRBV2 and TRBJ2-2; weak D call: TRBD1 (8 bases). Germline CDR1 reads SNHLY; CDR2 reads FYNNEI. The CDR3 totals 14 residues. Trimming pared 5 bases from V and 5 bases from J, leaving 12 bases between. CDR3 sequence: CASSYRGGTGELFF. The CDR3 DNA reads TGTGCCAGCAGTTACAGGGGGGGAACCGGGGAGCTGTTTTTT.

The chain carries TRBV30 and TRBJ2-7, with a possible D match to TRBD2 (6 bases). The germline V gene has CDR1 GTSNPN and CDR2 SVGIG (reference sequence). The ends were cut back, 2 bases at V and 2 bases at J, with 10 bases in the middle. The CDR3 contains 13 residues. DNA of the CDR3: TGTGCCTGGAGTTGGCCGGGGGCCTACGAGCAGTACTTC. The encoded protein is CAWSWPGAYEQYF.

This rearrangement joins TRBV7-8 to TRBJ2-7, with D perhaps TRBD1 (6 bases). The germline gives CDR1 SGHVS, CDR2 FQNEAQ. Between the trimmed V and J ends, which lost 4 bases and 3 bases, there was a span of 10 bases. This CDR3 contains 13 residues. The CDR3 here is CASSSGEVYEQYF. Written as DNA, the CDR3 is TGTGCCAGCAGCTCAGGGGAAGTCTACGAGCAGTACTTC.

The CDR3, as DNA: TGTGCCTGGAGGGAAATTGCCGGGGAGCCCCAGCATTTT. It codes for CAWREIAGEPQHF. The rearrangement joins TRBV30 to TRBJ1-5; D gene uncertain. V was cut by 3 bases and J by 8 bases, with 14 bases left in between. The CDR3 sequence is 13 residues long. CDR1 GTSNPN and CDR2 SVGIG come from the germline V gene (reference sequence).

The chain carries TRBV18 and TRBJ2-7, with 11 bases identical to TRBD2. CDR1 and CDR2 (germline): KGHSH, LQKENI. There are 16 residues in the CDR3. V dropped 3 bases and J dropped 0; count of bases not matched to a gene: 4. The CDR3, as DNA: TGTGCCAGCTCACCTTCTAGCGGGAGGAGCTCCTACGAGCAGTACTTC. Translated: CASSPSSGRSSYEQYF.

V gene TRBV28 combines with J gene TRBJ2-5; TRBD2 aligns across 9 bases. V lost 6 bases, J lost 7 bases, and 15 bases stayed unmatched. Germline assignment: CDR1 MDHEN and CDR2 SYDVKM. The CDR3 runs 16 residues. The CDR3 DNA reads as TGTGCCAGCAGCCTAGGGGCTAGCGGGGTTCGGGGGACCCAGTACTTC. As protein: CASSLGASGVRGTQYF.

The chain links TRBV5-5 to TRBJ2-7; perhaps TRBD1 as D (6 bases). The CDR3 sequence is 16 residues long. Trimming pared 3 bases from V and 0 bases from J, leaving 16 bases between. Germline values: CDR1 SGHKS, CDR2 YYEKEE (reference sequence). CDR3 loop: CASSSRTGTNSYEQYF. For the CDR3, the DNA is TGTGCCAGCAGCTCGAGAACAGGGACGAACTCCTACGAGCAGTACTTC. The complete variable domain, with remaining parts taken from reference TRBV5-5 and TRBJ2-7, reads DAGVTQSPTHLIKTRGQQVTLRCSPISGHKSVSWYQQVLGQGPQFIFQYYEKEERGRGNFPDRFSARQFPNYSSELNVNALLLGDSALYLCASSSRTGTNSYEQYFGPGTRLTVT.

This chain joins TRBV6-2 or TRBV6-3 and TRBJ2-7; 7 bases are a match to TRBD1. The CDR3 covers 15 residues. The ends lost 0 bases at V and 2 bases at J; junction bases unmatched: 4. Germline lookup yields CDR1 MNHEY and CDR2 SVGEGT. The CDR3 protein is CASSYSRGQTYEQYF. CDR3 in DNA: TGTGCCAGCAGTTACTCTAGGGGACAGACCTACGAGCAGTACTTC.

The V and J genes are TRBV6-5 and TRBJ2-5, with 14 bases identical to TRBD2. The CDR3 length is 15 residues. Germline-derived CDR1 and CDR2 are MNHEY and SVGAGI. The V segment lost 6 bases and the J segment 5 bases; nucleotides outside the gene matches: 5. CDR3 nucleotides: TGTGCCAGCAGGACCGGGACTAGCGGGAGTGAGACCCAGTACTTC. This translates into CASRTGTSGSETQYF.

The V gene is TRBV14, the J gene TRBJ2-7; TRBD2 matches at 7 bases. CDR1 and CDR2 (germline): SGHDN, FVKESK. The CDR3 extends over 16 amino acids. V shed 0 bases, J shed 3 bases, and the junction held 8 bases outside the gene matches. CDR3 bases: TGTGCCAGCAGCCAAGATCGGGGAGGGCCAAACTACGAGCAGTACTTC. Encoded protein: CASSQDRGGPNYEQYF. The full variable domain, its missing parts supplied by reference TRBV14 and TRBJ2-7, is EAGVTQFPSHSVIEKGQTVTLRCDPISGHDNLYWYRRVMGKEIKFLLHFVKESKQDESGMPNNRFLAERTGGTYSTLKVQPAELEDSGVYFCASSQDRGGPNYEQYFGPGTRLTVT.

The CDR3 reads CASSLVQGAYEQYF. Here the CDR3 DNA reads TGCGCCAGCAGCTTGGTACAGGGTGCGTACGAGCAGTACTTC. The chain links TRBV5-1 to TRBJ2-7; a weak D match, TRBD1 (6 bases). The germline V gene has CDR1 SGHRS and CDR2 YFSETQ. V lost 0 bases and J 4 bases, leaving 11 bases between the germline ends. The CDR3 runs to 14 residues.

The rearrangement links TRBV7-2 to TRBJ2-1; D call uncertain. CDR1 is SGHTA, CDR2 FQGNSA, per germline. V lost 2 bases to trimming and J lost 7 bases, with 12 bases between them. The CDR3 is 14 residues long. CDR3 amino acids: CASSLSLAVNEQFF. The CDR3 nucleotides are TGTGCCAGCAGCTTATCCCTGGCTGTGAATGAGCAGTTCTTC. The full variable domain, its missing parts supplied by reference TRBV7-2 and TRBJ2-1, is GAGVSQSPSNKVTEKGKDVELRCDPISGHTALYWYRQSLGQGLEFLIYFQGNSAPDKSGLPSDRFSAERTGGSVSTLTIQRTQQEDSAVYLCASSLSLAVNEQFFGPGTRLTVL.

The J gene is TRBJ2-7, the V gene TRBV27, with TRBD2 matching over 7 bases. Germline values: CDR1 MNHEY, CDR2 SMNVEV (reference sequence). Trimming cost V 7 bases and J 1 base; bases outside gene matches: 13. The length of the CDR3 is 16 residues. The CDR3 DNA reads TGTGCCAGCATTCCTGGTTGGGAGCGGGGATCCTACGAGCAGTACTTC. Protein sequence: CASIPGWERGSYEQYF.

The chain couples TRBV18 to TRBJ2-7; 8 bases are shared with TRBD2. Losses at the gene ends were 5 bases for V and 4 bases for J; bases not matched to a gene: 13. The CDR3 runs to 16 residues. The V gene's germline CDR1 is KGHSH and CDR2 LQKENI. CDR3 protein: CASSTTGISGSYEQYF. DNA for the CDR3: TGTGCCAGCTCAACAACAGGGATCAGCGGGAGTTACGAGCAGTACTTC.

The rearrangement joins TRBV7-2 to TRBJ1-2; 8 positions match TRBD1. V dropped 4 bases and J dropped 0; count of bases not matched to a gene: 10. This CDR3 is built from 17 residues. Looked up from germline, CDR1 is SGHTA and CDR2 is FQGNSA. Written as DNA, the CDR3 is TGTGCCAGCAGCTCCATCCTAGGGACAGGAACTAACTATGGCTACACCTTC. It is translated as CASSSILGTGTNYGYTF.

The chain recombines TRBV30 with TRBJ1-2; D gene unclear. V gave up 1 base and J gave up 8 bases, with 11 bases separating them. CDR3 size: 12 residues. CDR1 and CDR2 from the germline V gene are GTSNPN and SVGIG (reference sequence). The CDR3 sequence is CAWSGGGGGYTF. The DNA of the CDR3 is TGTGCCTGGAGTGGGGGTGGCGGGGGCTACACCTTC.

The V and J genes are TRBV7-3 and TRBJ2-1; 11 positions match TRBD2. Germline V gene lookup returns CDR1 SGHTA and CDR2 FQGTGA. The V gene end was trimmed by 5 bases and the J gene end by 9 bases; junction bases not matched to a gene: 9. This CDR3 is built from 15 residues. In DNA, the CDR3 is TGTGCCAGCAGCCCATCTAGCGGGAGGAATGGTGAGCAGTTCTTC. This encodes CASSPSSGRNGEQFF.

This clone has only a few counts. The chain carries TRBV5-1 and TRBJ2-1; D not certain. With 6 bases removed from V and 6 bases from J, the gap between germline ends came to 7 bases. This CDR3 contains 11 residues. Germline loops: CDR1 SGHRS, CDR2 YFSETQ. The CDR3 coding sequence is TGCGCCAGCACAAGCGCCAATGAGCAGTTCTTC. It translates to CASTSANEQFF.

This chain links TRBV19 with TRBJ2-3, with D perhaps matching TRBD1 (6 bases). The germline V gene has CDR1 LNHDA and CDR2 SQIVND (reference sequence). This CDR3 is built from 13 residues. With 5 bases removed from V and 5 bases from J, the gap between germline ends came to 11 bases. The CDR3: CASSRQVGDTQYF. CDR3 coding DNA: TGTGCCAGTAGTCGACAGGTCGGAGATACGCAGTATTTT.